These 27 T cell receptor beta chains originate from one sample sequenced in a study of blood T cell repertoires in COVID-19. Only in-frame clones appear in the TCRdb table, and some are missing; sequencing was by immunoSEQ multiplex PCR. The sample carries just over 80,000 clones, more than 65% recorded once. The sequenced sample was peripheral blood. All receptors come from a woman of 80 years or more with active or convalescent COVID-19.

CDR3 region: CASSSTYTGELFF. Written as DNA, the CDR3 is TGTGCCAGCAGTTCGACATACACCGGGGAGCTGTTTTTT. The chain uses TRBV27 and TRBJ2-2; unclear D gene. V was shortened by 4 bases and J by 3 bases, with 6 bases between the two germline ends. Looked up from germline, CDR1 is MNHEY and CDR2 is SMNVEV (reference sequence). There are 13 residues in the CDR3.

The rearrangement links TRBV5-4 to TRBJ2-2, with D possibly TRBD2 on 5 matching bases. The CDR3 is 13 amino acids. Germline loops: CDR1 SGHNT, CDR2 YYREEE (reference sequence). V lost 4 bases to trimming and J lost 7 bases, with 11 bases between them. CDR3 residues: CASSPGTDGELFF. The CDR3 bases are TGTGCCAGCAGCCCGGGAACCGACGGGGAGCTGTTTTTT.

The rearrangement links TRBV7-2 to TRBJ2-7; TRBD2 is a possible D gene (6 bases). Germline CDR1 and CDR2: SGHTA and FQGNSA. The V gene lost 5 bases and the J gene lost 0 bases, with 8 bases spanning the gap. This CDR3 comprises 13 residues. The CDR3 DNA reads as TGTGCCAGCAGCCCGACTAGCTCCTACGAGCAGTACTTC. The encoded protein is CASSPTSSYEQYF.

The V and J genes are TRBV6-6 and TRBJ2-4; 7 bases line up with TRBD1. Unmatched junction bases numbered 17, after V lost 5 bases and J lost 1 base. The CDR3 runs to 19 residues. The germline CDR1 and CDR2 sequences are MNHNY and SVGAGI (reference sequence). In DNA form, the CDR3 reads TGTGCCAGCAGTCCCCAAGGACAGGTTCCCCCCGGGGCCAAAAACATTCAGTACTTC. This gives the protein CASSPQGQVPPGAKNIQYF.

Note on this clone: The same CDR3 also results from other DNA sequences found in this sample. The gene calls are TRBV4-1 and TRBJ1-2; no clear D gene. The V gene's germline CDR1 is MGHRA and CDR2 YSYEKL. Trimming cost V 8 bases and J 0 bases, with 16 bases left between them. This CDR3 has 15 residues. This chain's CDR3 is CASSPLPIPNYGYTF. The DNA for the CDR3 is TGCGCCAGCTCTCCACTCCCCATACCTAACTATGGCTACACCTTC.

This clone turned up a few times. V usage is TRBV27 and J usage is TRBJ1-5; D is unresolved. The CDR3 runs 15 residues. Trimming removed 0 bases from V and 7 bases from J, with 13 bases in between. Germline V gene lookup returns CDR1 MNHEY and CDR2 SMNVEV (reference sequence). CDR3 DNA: TGTGCCAGCAGTTTATCCGCAGGTCCAGGCCAGCCCCAGCATTTT. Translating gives CASSLSAGPGQPQHF.

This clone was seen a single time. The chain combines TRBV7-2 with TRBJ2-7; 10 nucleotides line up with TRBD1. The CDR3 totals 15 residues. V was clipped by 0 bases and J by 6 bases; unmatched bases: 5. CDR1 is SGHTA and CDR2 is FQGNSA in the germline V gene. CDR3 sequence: CASSLATGGQGEQYF. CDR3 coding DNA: TGTGCCAGCAGCTTAGCGACAGGGGGCCAGGGCGAGCAGTACTTC.

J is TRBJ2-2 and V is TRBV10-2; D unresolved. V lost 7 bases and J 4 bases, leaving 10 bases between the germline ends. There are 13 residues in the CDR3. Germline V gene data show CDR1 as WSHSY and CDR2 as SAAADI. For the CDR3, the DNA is TGCGCCAGCAAAGAAAGCGCCACCGGGGAGCTGTTTTTT. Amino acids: CASKESATGELFF.

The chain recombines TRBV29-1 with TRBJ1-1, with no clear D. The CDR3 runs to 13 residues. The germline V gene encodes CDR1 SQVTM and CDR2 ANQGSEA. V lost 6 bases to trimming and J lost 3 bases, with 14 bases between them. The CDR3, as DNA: TGCAGCGTCACCGGGATGGGTGACACTGAAGCTTTCTTT. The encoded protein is CSVTGMGDTEAFF.

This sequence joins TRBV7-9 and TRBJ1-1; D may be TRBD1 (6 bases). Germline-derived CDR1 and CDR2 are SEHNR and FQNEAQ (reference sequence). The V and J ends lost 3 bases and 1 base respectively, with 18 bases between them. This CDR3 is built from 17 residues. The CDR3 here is CASSLGAFAGSNTEAFF. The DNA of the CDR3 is TGTGCCAGCAGCTTGGGGGCGTTCGCTGGGTCGAACACTGAAGCTTTCTTT.

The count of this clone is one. This CDR3 reads CASSVGGGLNEQYF. For the CDR3, the DNA is TGTGCCAGCAGCGTAGGAGGAGGGCTGAACGAGCAGTACTTC. The chain employs TRBV9 and TRBJ2-7; tentative D call: TRBD2 (6 bases). Between the trimmed V and J ends, which lost 0 bases and 5 bases, there was a span of 12 bases. The CDR3 contains 14 residues. The germline CDR1 and CDR2 sequences are SGDLS and YYNGEE.

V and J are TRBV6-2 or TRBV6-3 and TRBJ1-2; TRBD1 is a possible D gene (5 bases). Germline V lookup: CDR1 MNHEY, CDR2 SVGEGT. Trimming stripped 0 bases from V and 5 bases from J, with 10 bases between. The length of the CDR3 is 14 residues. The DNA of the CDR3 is TGTGCCAGCAGTTACTCGACGGGGGTGTATGGCTACACCTTC. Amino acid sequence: CASSYSTGVYGYTF.

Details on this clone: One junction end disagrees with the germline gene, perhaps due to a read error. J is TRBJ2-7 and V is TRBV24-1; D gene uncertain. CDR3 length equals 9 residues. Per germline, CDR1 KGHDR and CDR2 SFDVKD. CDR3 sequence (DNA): TGTGCCACCAGTGAATGGCAAAACTTC. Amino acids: CATSEWQNF.

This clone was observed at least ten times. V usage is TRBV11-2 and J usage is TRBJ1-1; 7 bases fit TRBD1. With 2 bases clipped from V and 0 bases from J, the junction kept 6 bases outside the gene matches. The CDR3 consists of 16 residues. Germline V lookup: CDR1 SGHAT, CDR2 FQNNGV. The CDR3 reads CASSLIGGGLNTEAFF. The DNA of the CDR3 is TGTGCCAGCAGCTTAATTGGAGGGGGCTTGAACACTGAAGCTTTCTTT.

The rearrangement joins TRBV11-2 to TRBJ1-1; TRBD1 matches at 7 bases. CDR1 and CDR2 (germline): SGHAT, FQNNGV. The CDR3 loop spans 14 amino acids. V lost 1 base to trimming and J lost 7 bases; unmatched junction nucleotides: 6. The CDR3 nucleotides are TGTGCCAGCAGCTTAGTGGGGGACAGCGGTGAAGCTTTCTTT. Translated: CASSLVGDSGEAFF.

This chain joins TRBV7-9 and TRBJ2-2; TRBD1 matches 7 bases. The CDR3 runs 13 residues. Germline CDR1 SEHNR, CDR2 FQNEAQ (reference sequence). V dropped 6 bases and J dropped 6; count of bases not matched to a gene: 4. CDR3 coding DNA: TGTGCCAGCAGTTCGACAGGGTCCGGGGAGCTGTTTTTT. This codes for CASSSTGSGELFF.

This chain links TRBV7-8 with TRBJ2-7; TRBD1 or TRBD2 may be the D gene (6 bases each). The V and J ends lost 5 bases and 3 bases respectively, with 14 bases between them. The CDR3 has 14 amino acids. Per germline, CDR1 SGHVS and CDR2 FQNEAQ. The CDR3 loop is CASSRGTRYYEQYF. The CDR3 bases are TGTGCCAGCAGCCGCGGGACACGTTACTACGAGCAGTACTTC.

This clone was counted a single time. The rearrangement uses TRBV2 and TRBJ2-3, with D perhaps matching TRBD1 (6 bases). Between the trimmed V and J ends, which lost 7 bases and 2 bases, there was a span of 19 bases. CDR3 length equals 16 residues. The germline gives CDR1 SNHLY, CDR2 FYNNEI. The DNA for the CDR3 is TGTGCCAGCACTCCTGGGCAGGACAGACACACAGATACGCAGTATTTT. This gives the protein CASTPGQDRHTDTQYF.

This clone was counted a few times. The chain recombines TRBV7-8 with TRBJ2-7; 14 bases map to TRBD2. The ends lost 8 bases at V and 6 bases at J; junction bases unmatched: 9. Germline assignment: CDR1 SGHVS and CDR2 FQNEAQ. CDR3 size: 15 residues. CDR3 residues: CASGGTGTSGSEQYF. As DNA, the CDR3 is TGTGCCAGCGGGGGGACCGGGACTAGCGGGAGCGAGCAGTACTTC. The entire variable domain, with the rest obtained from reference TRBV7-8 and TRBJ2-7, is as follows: GAGVSQSPRYKVAKRGQDVALRCDPISGHVSLFWYQQALGQGPEFLTYFQNEAQLDKSGLPSDRFFAERPEGSVSTLKIQRTQQEDSAVYLCASGGTGTSGSEQYFGPGTRLTVT.

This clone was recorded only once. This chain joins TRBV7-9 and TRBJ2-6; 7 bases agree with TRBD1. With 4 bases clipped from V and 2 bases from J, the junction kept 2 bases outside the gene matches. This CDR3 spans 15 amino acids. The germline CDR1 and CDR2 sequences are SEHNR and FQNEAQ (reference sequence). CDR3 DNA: TGTGCCAGCAGCTACCAGGGGGCTGGGGCCAACGTCCTGACTTTC. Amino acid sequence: CASSYQGAGANVLTF.

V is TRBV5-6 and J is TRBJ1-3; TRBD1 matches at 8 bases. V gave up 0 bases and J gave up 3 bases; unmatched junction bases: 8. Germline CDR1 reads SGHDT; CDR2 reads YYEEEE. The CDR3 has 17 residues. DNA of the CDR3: TGTGCCAGCAGCTTGGAGGCCAGGGGGCTCGGTGGAAACACCATATATTTT. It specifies CASSLEARGLGGNTIYF.

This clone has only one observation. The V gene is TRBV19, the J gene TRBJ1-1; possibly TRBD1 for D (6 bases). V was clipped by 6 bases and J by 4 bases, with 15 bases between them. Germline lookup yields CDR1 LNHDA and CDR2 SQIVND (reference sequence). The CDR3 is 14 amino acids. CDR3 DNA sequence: TGTGCCAGTAGCGACTTGGGGGGGGCCACTGAAGCTTTCTTT. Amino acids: CASSDLGGATEAFF.

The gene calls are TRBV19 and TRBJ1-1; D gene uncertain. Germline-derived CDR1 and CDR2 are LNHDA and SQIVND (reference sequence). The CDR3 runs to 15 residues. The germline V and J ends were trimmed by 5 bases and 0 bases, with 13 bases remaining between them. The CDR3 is CASSPTQSMNTEAFF. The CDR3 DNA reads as TGTGCCAGTAGTCCGACACAGAGTATGAACACTGAAGCTTTCTTT. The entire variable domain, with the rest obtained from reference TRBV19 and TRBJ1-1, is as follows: DGGITQSPKYLFRKEGQNVTLSCEQNLNHDAMYWYRQDPGQGLRLIYYSQIVNDFQKGDIAEGYSVSREKKESFPLTVTSAQKNPTAFYLCASSPTQSMNTEAFFGQGTRLTVV.

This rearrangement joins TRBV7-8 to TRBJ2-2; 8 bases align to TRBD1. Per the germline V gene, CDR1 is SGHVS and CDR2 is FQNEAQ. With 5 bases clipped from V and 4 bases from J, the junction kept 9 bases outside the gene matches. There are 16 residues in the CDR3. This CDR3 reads CASSQKTGEATGELFF. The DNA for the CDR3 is TGTGCCAGCAGCCAAAAGACAGGGGAGGCCACCGGGGAGCTGTTTTTT. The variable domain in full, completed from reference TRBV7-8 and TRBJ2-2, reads GAGVSQSPRYKVAKRGQDVALRCDPISGHVSLFWYQQALGQGPEFLTYFQNEAQLDKSGLPSDRFFAERPEGSVSTLKIQRTQQEDSAVYLCASSQKTGEATGELFFGEGSRLTVL.

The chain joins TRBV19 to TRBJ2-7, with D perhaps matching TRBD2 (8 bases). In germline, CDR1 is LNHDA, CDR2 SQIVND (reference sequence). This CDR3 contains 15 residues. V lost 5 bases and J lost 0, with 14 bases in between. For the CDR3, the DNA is TGTGCCAGTAGTCGGGAGGGGGACAGCTCCTACGAGCAGTACTTC. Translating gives CASSREGDSSYEQYF.

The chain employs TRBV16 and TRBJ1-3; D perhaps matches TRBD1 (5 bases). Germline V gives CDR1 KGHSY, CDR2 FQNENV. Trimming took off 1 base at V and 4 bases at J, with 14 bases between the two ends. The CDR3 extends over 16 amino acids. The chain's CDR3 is CASSQYAAGSGNTIYF. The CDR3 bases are TGTGCCAGCAGCCAATATGCGGCAGGGTCCGGAAACACCATATATTTT.

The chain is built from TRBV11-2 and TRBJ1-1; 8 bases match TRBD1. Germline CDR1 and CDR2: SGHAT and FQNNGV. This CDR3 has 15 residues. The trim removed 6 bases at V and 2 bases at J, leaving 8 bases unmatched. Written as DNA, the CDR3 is TGTGCCAGCAGATTTCGGACAGGGAGAAACACTGAAGCTTTCTTT. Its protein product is CASRFRTGRNTEAFF.